These 4 T cell receptor beta chains share one sample of origin, sequenced in a study of shared clonotypes between healthy human individuals. Terminally differentiated effector memory CD45RA+ cells were left out of the naive CD8 fraction, which was CD45RO-negative and positively selected for CCR7. Sequenced by immunoSEQ multiplex PCR; TCRdb stores in-frame clones only, minus some. The data contain hundreds of thousands of clones, around 96% of them singletons. Sequencing used naive CD8+ T cells sorted from blood. The source of these receptors is a woman aged 25 to 39 in good health.

The chain uses TRBV14 and TRBJ2-5; TRBD2 matches at 9 bases. The J call may not be correct, given that the DNA end is closer to TRBJ2-7. CDR1 and CDR2 from the germline V gene are SGHDN and FVKESK. The CDR3 is 14 amino acids. CDR3 DNA: TGTGCCAGCAGCCAGGTGCTAGCGGGACACGAGCAGTACTTC. Protein product: CASSQVLAGHEQYF.

The chain combines TRBV4-1 with TRBJ2-7; D is unclear. There are 13 residues in the CDR3. The V end lost 4 bases, the J end lost 3 bases, and 10 bases lay between the germline ends. The germline CDR1 and CDR2 sequences are MGHRA and YSYEKL. CDR3 residues: CASSPADGYEQYF. The CDR3 DNA follows: TGCGCCAGCAGCCCTGCGGACGGCTACGAGCAGTACTTC.

For the CDR3, the DNA is TGTGCCAGCAGCCCCCGGGGACAAAACTACGAGCAGTACTTC. As protein: CASSPRGQNYEQYF. The genes are TRBV28 and TRBJ2-7; D might be TRBD1 (6 bases). In germline, CDR1 is MDHEN, CDR2 SYDVKM. The CDR3 has 14 residues. V dropped 6 bases and J dropped 3 bases, with 15 bases sitting between them.

V and J are TRBV13 and TRBJ2-3, with 11 bases matching TRBD2. V was pared by 4 bases and J by 4 bases, with 7 bases of the junction left unmatched. Germline V gives CDR1 PRHDT, CDR2 FYEKMQ (reference sequence). The CDR3 consists of 16 residues. CDR3 nucleotide sequence: TGTGCCAGCAGCTCGCTACTAGCGGGAGACGCAGATACGCAGTATTTT. This codes for CASSSLLAGDADTQYF.